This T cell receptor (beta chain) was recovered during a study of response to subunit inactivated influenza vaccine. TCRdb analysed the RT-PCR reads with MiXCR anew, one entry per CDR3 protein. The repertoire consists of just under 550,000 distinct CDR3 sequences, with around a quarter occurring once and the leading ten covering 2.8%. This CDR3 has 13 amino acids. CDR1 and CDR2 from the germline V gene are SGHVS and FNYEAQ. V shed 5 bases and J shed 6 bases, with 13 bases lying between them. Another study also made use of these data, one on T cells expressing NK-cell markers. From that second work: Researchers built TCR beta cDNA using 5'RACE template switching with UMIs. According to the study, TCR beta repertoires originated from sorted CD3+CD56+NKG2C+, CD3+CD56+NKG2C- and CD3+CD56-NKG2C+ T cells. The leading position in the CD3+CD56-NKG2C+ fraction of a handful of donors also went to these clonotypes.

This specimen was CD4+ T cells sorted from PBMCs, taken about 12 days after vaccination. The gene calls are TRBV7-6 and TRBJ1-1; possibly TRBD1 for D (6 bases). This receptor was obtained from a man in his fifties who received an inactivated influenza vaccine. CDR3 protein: CASSHTRTAEAFF. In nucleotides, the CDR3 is TGTGCCAGCAGCCACACCAGGACAGCTGAAGCTTTCTTT. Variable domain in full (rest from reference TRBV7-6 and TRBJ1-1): GAGVSQSPRYKVTKRGQDVALRCDPISGHVSLYWYRQALGQGPEFLTYFNYEAQQDKSGLPNDRFSAERPEGSISTLTIQRTEQRDSAMYRCASSHTRTAEAFFGQGTRLTVV.